This passage covers 14 T cell receptor beta chains from one sample sequenced in a study of blood T cell repertoires in COVID-19. Sequencing was performed with immunoSEQ multiplex PCR; in TCRdb, only in-frame clones are kept and a portion is missing. Of over 200,000 clones listed, roughly 86% are singletons. The specimen sequenced was peripheral blood. These receptors were obtained from an older woman with acute or convalescent COVID-19.

This sequence joins TRBV12-5 and TRBJ2-1; weak D call: TRBD2 (5 bases). V lost 1 base to trimming and J lost 8 bases, with 15 bases between them. CDR1 is LGHNT and CDR2 is FRNRAP in the germline V gene. The CDR3 totals 15 residues. Here the CDR3 DNA reads TGTGCTAGTGGTTTGGGCCCACTAGGATTCGATGAGCAGTTCTTC. It specifies CASGLGPLGFDEQFF.

The rearrangement uses TRBV30 and TRBJ1-3, with D uncertain. V was clipped by 3 bases and J by 10 bases, with 10 bases between them. There are 11 residues in the CDR3. Germline CDR1 GTSNPN, CDR2 SVGIG (reference sequence). The CDR3 loop is CAWSGRATIYF. CDR3 DNA: TGTGCCTGGAGCGGGAGAGCAACCATATATTTT.

V usage is TRBV27 and J usage is TRBJ1-2, with D tentatively TRBD1 (5 bases). This CDR3 region has 15 residues. Germline CDR1 MNHEY, CDR2 SMNVEV (reference sequence). The ends were cut back, 6 bases at V and 4 bases at J, with 18 bases in the middle. The CDR3 sequence is CASRGGGQGRYGYTF. CDR3 sequence (DNA): TGTGCCAGCAGGGGGGGTGGTCAGGGTCGCTATGGCTACACCTTC.

The chain employs TRBV28 and TRBJ1-4; 7 bases are shared with TRBD1. The CDR3 length is 13 residues. V lost 2 bases to trimming and J lost 11 bases; unmatched junction nucleotides: 5. Germline values: CDR1 MDHEN, CDR2 SYDVKM. The CDR3 nucleotides are TGTGCCAGCAGTTTAGGTGACAGGGTCAAACTGTTTTTT. Translating it yields CASSLGDRVKLFF.

The chain combines TRBV19 with TRBJ2-1; the D gene is possibly TRBD2 (7 bases). The ends were cut back, 8 bases at V and 6 bases at J, with 14 bases in the middle. Looked up from germline, CDR1 is LNHDA and CDR2 is SQIVND (reference sequence). There are 13 residues in the CDR3. The CDR3 reads CASSQRDTNEQFF. CDR3 bases: TGTGCCAGTTCACAGCGGGACACCAATGAGCAGTTCTTC. The complete variable domain, with remaining parts taken from reference TRBV19 and TRBJ2-1, reads DGGITQSPKYLFRKEGQNVTLSCEQNLNHDAMYWYRQDPGQGLRLIYYSQIVNDFQKGDIAEGYSVSREKKESFPLTVTSAQKNPTAFYLCASSQRDTNEQFFGPGTRLTVL.

This rearrangement joins TRBV18 to TRBJ1-2; the D is unclear. The CDR3 length is 14 residues. The germline CDR1 and CDR2 sequences are KGHSH and LQKENI. V lost 3 bases to trimming and J lost 8 bases, with 16 bases between them. The CDR3 protein is CASSPPTPKQGYTF. CDR3 nucleotides: TGTGCCAGCTCACCCCCCACCCCCAAACAGGGCTACACCTTC.

The chain carries TRBV27 and TRBJ2-4, with D maybe TRBD1 (6 bases). The V gene lost 1 base and the J gene lost 3 bases, with 13 bases spanning the gap. CDR1 and CDR2 from the germline V gene are MNHEY and SMNVEV (reference sequence). CDR3 length equals 16 residues. CDR3 loop: CASSLLGAGDKNIQYF. CDR3 DNA sequence: TGTGCCAGCAGTTTATTGGGGGCCGGTGACAAAAACATTCAGTACTTC.

This clone was counted a single time. The chain has TRBV7-8 and TRBJ2-5, with D possibly being TRBD2 (5 bases). The CDR3 is 14 amino acids. Trimming stripped 5 bases from V and 7 bases from J, with 17 bases between. Germline assignment: CDR1 SGHVS and CDR2 FQNEAQ. CDR3 region: CASSQTVRGGTQYF. CDR3 sequence (DNA): TGTGCCAGCAGCCAGACGGTACGAGGAGGGACCCAGTACTTC.

J is TRBJ1-6 and V is TRBV9; possibly TRBD1 for D (5 bases). The CDR3 consists of 15 residues. V was shortened by 3 bases and J by 5 bases, with 12 bases between the two germline ends. Germline V gene lookup returns CDR1 SGDLS and CDR2 YYNGEE. The CDR3 region is CASSALTENNSPLHF. The CDR3 region has the DNA TGTGCCAGCAGCGCCTTGACAGAAAATAATTCACCCCTCCACTTT. Supplemented by reference TRBV9 and TRBJ1-6, the full variable domain reads DSGVTQTPKHLITATGQRVTLRCSPRSGDLSVYWYQQSLDQGLQFLIQYYNGEERAKGNILERFSAQQFPDLHSELNLSSLELGDSALYFCASSALTENNSPLHFGNGTRLTVT.

The chain joins TRBV9 to TRBJ1-1; a weak D match, TRBD1 (6 bases). Germline values: CDR1 SGDLS, CDR2 YYNGEE. The length of the CDR3 is 17 residues. Trimming took 3 bases from V and 1 from J, leaving 19 bases between them. CDR3 protein: CASSATSRGSSNTEAFF. Written as DNA, the CDR3 is TGTGCCAGCAGCGCGACTTCAAGGGGGTCGTCGAACACTGAAGCTTTCTTT.

This chain links TRBV28 with TRBJ2-7; D remains unclear. Trimming took off 2 bases at V and 4 bases at J, with 9 bases between the two ends. The CDR3 runs to 13 residues. CDR1 MDHEN and CDR2 SYDVKM come from the germline V gene. CDR3 region: CASSLSQKYEQYF. The CDR3 nucleotides are TGTGCCAGCAGTTTAAGCCAAAAATACGAGCAGTACTTC.

The V call is TRBV27, the J call TRBJ1-1, with TRBD1 matching over 10 bases. Trimming took 6 bases from V and 2 from J; bases not matched to a gene: 6. The CDR3 loop spans 15 amino acids. In germline, CDR1 is MNHEY, CDR2 SMNVEV (reference sequence). CDR3 sequence (DNA): TGTGCCAGCAGCAAAGACAGGGGGCGAAACACTGAAGCTTTCTTT. As protein: CASSKDRGRNTEAFF.

This chain links TRBV2 with TRBJ1-5; 7 bases map to TRBD1. The CDR3 sequence is 18 residues long. V shed 6 bases and J 7 bases; nucleotides not matched to a gene: 21. Germline V gives CDR1 SNHLY, CDR2 FYNNEI. The CDR3 here is CASRGLTGDGRARQPQHF. The CDR3 DNA follows: TGTGCCAGCAGAGGCCTAACAGGGGATGGTAGAGCGAGGCAGCCCCAGCATTTT.

V gene TRBV9 combines with J gene TRBJ1-1, with 7 bases aligning to TRBD1. Germline V gene lookup returns CDR1 SGDLS and CDR2 YYNGEE. J lost 4 bases, V lost 4 bases, and 7 bases had no gene match. CDR3 length: 14 residues. The CDR3 DNA reads as TGTGCCAGCAGCCACACCCGACAGGGCACTGAAGCTTTCTTT. It codes for CASSHTRQGTEAFF. Full variable domain (remainder filled in from reference TRBV9 and TRBJ1-1): DSGVTQTPKHLITATGQRVTLRCSPRSGDLSVYWYQQSLDQGLQFLIQYYNGEERAKGNILERFSAQQFPDLHSELNLSSLELGDSALYFCASSHTRQGTEAFFGQGTRLTVV.